This T cell receptor beta chain was observed in a study of blood T cell repertoires in COVID-19. Whole-study context: T cells, B-cell-depleted T cells, or PBMCs provided the cDNA or gDNA that served as material.

The CDR3 runs 15 residues. Per germline, CDR1 SNHLY and CDR2 FYNNEI. The V end was cut by 7 bases, the J end by 0 bases, with 13 bases between. Assay used: immunoSEQ multiplex PCR; TCRdb lists only in-frame clones, some missing. The data show about 180,000 clones, more than 75% seen once. Material for sequencing was peripheral blood. The J gene is TRBJ1-3, the V gene TRBV2; D not resolved. This TCR was sampled from a middle-aged man with active or convalescent COVID-19. The CDR3 sequence is CASNRQESSGNTIYF. Written as DNA, the CDR3 is TGTGCCAGCAATCGTCAGGAAAGCTCTGGAAACACCATATATTTT.